These 17 T cell receptor beta chains were sequenced from one sample in a study of control samples from healthy donors and cancer patients. Assay: immunoSEQ multiplex PCR; the TCRdb copy retains only in-frame clones and omits some. The repertoire includes fewer than 200,000 clones, 85% to 95% of them detected once, and roughly 4.3% sits in the top ten. The specimen sequenced was blood. The receptors were gathered from a woman aged 60 to 75 in good health.

The chain is built from TRBV6-1 and TRBJ2-3; weak D call: TRBD1 (6 bases). Germline V CDR1 and CDR2: MNHNS, SASEGT. V was trimmed by 1 base and J by 0 bases, leaving 8 bases between them. The CDR3 consists of 15 residues. The CDR3 reads CASSEGTASTDTQYF. The CDR3 DNA follows: TGTGCCAGCAGTGAAGGGACAGCTAGCACAGATACGCAGTATTTT.

The chain couples TRBV7-3 to TRBJ2-3, with D tentatively TRBD2 (5 bases). Germline V gene lookup returns CDR1 SGHTA and CDR2 FQGTGA. The CDR3 length is 16 residues. Trimming took off 5 bases at V and 6 bases at J, with 21 bases between the two ends. The CDR3 reads CASSQELAQRRDTQYF. CDR3 nucleotide sequence: TGTGCCAGCAGCCAAGAGCTGGCCCAAAGGAGGGATACGCAGTATTTT.

The CDR3 region has the DNA TGTGCCAGCAGCTTGACAGTTTCCTACGAGCAGTACTTC. The encoded protein is CASSLTVSYEQYF. The chain couples TRBV5-6 to TRBJ2-7; D not certain. Germline assignment: CDR1 SGHDT and CDR2 YYEEEE. The length of the CDR3 is 13 residues. V gave up 1 base and J gave up 1 base, with 6 bases separating them.

The gene calls are TRBV30 and TRBJ2-4, with D tentatively TRBD1 (5 bases). V was pared by 4 bases and J by 5 bases, with 6 bases between. The V gene's germline CDR1 is GTSNPN and CDR2 SVGIG (reference sequence). The CDR3 contains 11 residues. The CDR3 DNA follows: TGTGCCTGGAAAGGGGAAAACATTCAGTACTTC. Protein: CAWKGENIQYF.

This chain links TRBV18 with TRBJ2-5; D may correspond to TRBD1 or TRBD2 (5 bases each). The CDR3 extends over 14 amino acids. Trimming took off 6 bases at V and 2 bases at J, with 13 bases between the two ends. In germline, CDR1 is KGHSH, CDR2 LQKENI. CDR3 residues: CASSRGTAQETQYF. The DNA for the CDR3 is TGTGCCAGCTCTCGAGGGACGGCTCAAGAGACCCAGTACTTC.

The chain combines TRBV5-4 with TRBJ1-3; D is unresolved. CDR1 and CDR2 (germline): SGHNT, YYREEE (reference sequence). The ends were cut back, 0 bases at V and 2 bases at J, with 12 bases in the middle. This CDR3 spans 16 amino acids. CDR3 amino acids: CASSLAPGSPGNTIYF. For the CDR3, the DNA is TGTGCCAGCAGCTTGGCCCCGGGGAGCCCTGGAAACACCATATATTTT.

This rearrangement joins TRBV9 to TRBJ1-1, with D perhaps TRBD1 (6 bases). V was cut by 4 bases and J by 0 bases, with 13 bases left in between. Germline V gene lookup returns CDR1 SGDLS and CDR2 YYNGEE. The CDR3 has 15 amino acids. Here the CDR3 DNA reads TGTGCCAGCAGCAGACAGGCCGACATGAACACTGAAGCTTTCTTT. Translation gives CASSRQADMNTEAFF.

The chain employs TRBV19 and TRBJ1-1, with a weak D call TRBD1 (5 bases). This CDR3 contains 17 residues. In germline, CDR1 is LNHDA, CDR2 SQIVND (reference sequence). V was shortened by 4 bases and J by 4 bases, with 22 bases between the two germline ends. CDR3 bases: TGTGCCAGTAGTAAACGGGGGGGTTCGTGGGTAGGCACTGAAGCTTTCTTT. The encoded protein is CASSKRGGSWVGTEAFF.

Turning to this clone: In the same sample, other DNA sequences code for this CDR3. The CDR3 loop is CASSYDVQGAGGELFF. The CDR3 region has the DNA TGTGCCAGCAGCTACGACGTACAGGGGGCGGGGGGGGAGCTGTTTTTT. This chain uses TRBV13 with TRBJ2-2, with TRBD1 matching 9 bases. Germline values: CDR1 PRHDT, CDR2 FYEKMQ (reference sequence). The CDR3 extends over 16 amino acids. Unmatched junction bases numbered 11, after V lost 4 bases and J lost 8 bases.

The gene calls are TRBV12-3 or TRBV12-4 and TRBJ1-2; unclear D gene. The V end was cut by 6 bases, the J end by 8 bases, with 16 bases between. The CDR3 contains 13 residues. CDR3 region: CASRARQAGGYTF. The CDR3 region has the DNA TGTGCCAGCAGAGCTAGACAAGCTGGCGGCTACACCTTC.

This clone has a single count. V and J are TRBV27 and TRBJ1-5; no clear D gene. The germline V gene encodes CDR1 MNHEY and CDR2 SMNVEV (reference sequence). Trimming left V 3 bases short and J 0 bases short, with 3 bases between. This CDR3 region has 13 residues. The CDR3 loop reads CASSFLSNQPQHF. The CDR3 nucleotides read TGTGCCAGCAGTTTTCTTAGCAATCAGCCCCAGCATTTT.

This rearrangement joins TRBV4-3 to TRBJ2-7; D ambiguous. The CDR3 runs to 14 residues. V lost 0 bases and J 3 bases, leaving 9 bases between the germline ends. The germline gives CDR1 LGHNA, CDR2 YSLEER. The CDR3 protein is CASSQDLGFYEQYF. In DNA form, the CDR3 reads TGCGCCAGCAGCCAAGATTTGGGCTTCTACGAGCAGTACTTC.

The chain recombines TRBV11-2 with TRBJ1-5; no reliable D call. The germline gives CDR1 SGHAT, CDR2 FQNNGV. Trimming cost V 1 base and J 1 base, with 11 bases left between them. CDR3 length: 16 amino acids. As DNA, the CDR3 is TGTGCCAGCAGCTTAGCGGCGGGGTTCAGCAATCAGCCCCAGCATTTT. Translation gives CASSLAAGFSNQPQHF.

About this clone itself: Other DNA sequences of this sample code for an identical CDR3. This CDR3 reads CASSPGTSTEAFF. The DNA for the CDR3 is TGTGCCAGCAGCCCCGGGACATCCACTGAAGCTTTCTTT. This rearrangement joins TRBV5-4 to TRBJ1-1; TRBD1 might be the D (6 bases). The germline V gene encodes CDR1 SGHNT and CDR2 YYREEE (reference sequence). The CDR3 runs to 13 residues. Trimming took 4 bases from V and 4 from J, leaving 11 bases between them.

This chain uses TRBV28 with TRBJ1-5; a weak D match, TRBD1 (6 bases). There are 16 residues in the CDR3. V was shortened by 3 bases and J by 3 bases, with 15 bases between the two germline ends. Germline CDR1 and CDR2: MDHEN and SYDVKM. CDR3 sequence reads: CASSFRGDSNNQPQHF. The CDR3 DNA reads TGTGCCAGCAGTTTTAGGGGGGATAGTAACAATCAGCCCCAGCATTTT.

This clone appeared a single time. The chain links TRBV7-9 to TRBJ1-3; 7 bases match TRBD1. The CDR3 runs 15 residues. Germline CDR1 SEHNR, CDR2 FQNEAQ (reference sequence). J was trimmed by 3 bases and V by 5 bases; bases with no gene match: 7. In DNA form, the CDR3 reads TGTGCCAGCAGCCAACAGGGGCTAGGTGGAAACACCATATATTTT. As protein: CASSQQGLGGNTIYF. The whole variable domain, remainder taken from reference TRBV7-9 and TRBJ1-3, is DTGVSQNPRHKITKRGQNVTFRCDPISEHNRLYWYRQTLGQGPEFLTYFQNEAQLEKSRLLSDRFSAERPKGSFSTLEIQRTEQGDSAMYLCASSQQGLGGNTIYFGEGSWLTVV.

J is TRBJ2-5 and V is TRBV3-1 (or the pseudogene TRBV3-2); no clear D. Germline V gene data show CDR1 as LGHDT and CDR2 as YNNKEL (reference sequence). Trimming took off 4 bases at V and 5 bases at J, with 14 bases between the two ends. The CDR3 runs to 14 residues. CDR3 region: CASSPDGPLETQYF. The CDR3 DNA is TGTGCCAGCAGCCCCGATGGCCCCCTGGAGACCCAGTACTTC.